The 6 T cell receptor beta chains below all came from one sample that was sequenced in a study of cytomegalovirus exposure and HLA in healthy donors. Both 60 Vbeta primers and 13 Jbeta primers went into the PCR. Clones were read by immunoSEQ multiplex PCR, and TCRdb kept only the in-frame ones, dropping some. This table holds 120,000 to 150,000 clones, around 72% found once. Material for sequencing was PBMCs. Receptor source: a man aged 35 to 55 in good health and CMV-seronegative.

The genes are TRBV5-1 and TRBJ1-2, with a possible D match to TRBD1 (5 bases). The germline V gene has CDR1 SGHRS and CDR2 YFSETQ. V shed 0 bases and J shed 2 bases, with 17 bases lying between them. The CDR3 length is 17 residues. The chain's CDR3 is CASSLAADTTRNYGYTF. The CDR3 nucleotides read TGCGCCAGCAGCTTGGCGGCGGACACCACAAGGAACTATGGCTACACCTTC.

The table lists this clone with a few counts. This rearrangement joins TRBV6-1 to TRBJ2-7, with TRBD1 identical over 8 bases. The CDR3 is 15 residues long. V lost 3 bases to trimming and J lost 6 bases; unmatched junction nucleotides: 10. Germline V gene lookup returns CDR1 MNHNS and CDR2 SASEGT. CDR3 coding DNA: TGTGCCAGCAGTGACCAGGGGCAGGGGGCACGCGAGCAGTACTTC. Encoded protein: CASSDQGQGAREQYF.

The table lists this clone with a few counts. The chain has TRBV28 and TRBJ1-2; D uncertain. CDR3 length equals 13 residues. The germline CDR1 and CDR2 sequences are MDHEN and SYDVKM. V lost 2 bases and J lost 4, with 8 bases in between. CDR3 nucleotides: TGTGCCAGCAGTTTAGGCAGAATCTATGGCTACACCTTC. The encoded protein is CASSLGRIYGYTF.

The chain is built from TRBV6-6 and TRBJ2-6, with D tentatively TRBD2 (5 bases). Trimming took 8 bases from V and 2 from J, leaving 10 bases between them. Germline V gives CDR1 MNHNY, CDR2 SVGAGI (reference sequence). CDR3 length equals 14 residues. The CDR3 sequence is CASGVRAGANVLTF. CDR3 coding DNA: TGTGCCAGCGGCGTGAGGGCTGGGGCCAACGTCCTGACTTTC.

This clone was counted a single time. This sequence joins TRBV2 and TRBJ2-3; 9 bases match TRBD2. CDR1 SNHLY and CDR2 FYNNEI come from the germline V gene. The CDR3 runs 16 residues. The V and J ends lost 5 bases and 0 bases, in that order; junction bases with no gene match: 6. Written as DNA, the CDR3 is TGTGCCAGCAGTCGGACTAGCGTATCTAGCACAGATACGCAGTATTTT. It codes for CASSRTSVSSTDTQYF.

The chain combines TRBV4-3 with TRBJ2-7; TRBD2 matches at 8 bases. This CDR3 contains 15 residues. Germline CDR1 reads LGHNA; CDR2 reads YSLEER. With V trimmed by 0 bases and J by 4 bases, 5 bases remained unmatched. CDR3 nucleotide sequence: TGCGCCAGCAGCCAAGATGCGGGAGGAGGGTACGAGCAGTACTTC. This codes for CASSQDAGGGYEQYF.